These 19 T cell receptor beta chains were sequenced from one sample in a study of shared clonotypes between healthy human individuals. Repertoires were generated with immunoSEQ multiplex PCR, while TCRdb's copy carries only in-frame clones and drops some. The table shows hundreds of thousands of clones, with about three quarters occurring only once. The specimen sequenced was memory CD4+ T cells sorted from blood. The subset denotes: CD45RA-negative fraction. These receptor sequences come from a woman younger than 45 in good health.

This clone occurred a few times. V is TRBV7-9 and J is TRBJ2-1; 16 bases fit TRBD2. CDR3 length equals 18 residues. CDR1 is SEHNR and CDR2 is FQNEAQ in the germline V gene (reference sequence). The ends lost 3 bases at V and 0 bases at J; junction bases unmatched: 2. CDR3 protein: CASSLGLAGGSSYNEQFF. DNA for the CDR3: TGTGCCAGCAGCTTGGGACTAGCGGGAGGGAGCTCCTACAATGAGCAGTTCTTC.

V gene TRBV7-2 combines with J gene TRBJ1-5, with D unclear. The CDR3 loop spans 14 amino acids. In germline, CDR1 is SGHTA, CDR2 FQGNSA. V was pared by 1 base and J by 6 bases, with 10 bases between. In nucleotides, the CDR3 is TGTGCCAGCAGCTTAGGGCCTCAGTCTCAGCCCCAGCATTTT. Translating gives CASSLGPQSQPQHF.

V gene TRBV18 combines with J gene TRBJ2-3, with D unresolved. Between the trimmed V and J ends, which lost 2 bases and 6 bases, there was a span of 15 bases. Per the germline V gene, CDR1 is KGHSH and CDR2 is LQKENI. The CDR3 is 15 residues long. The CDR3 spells CASSPSAGVRDTQYF. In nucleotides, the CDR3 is TGTGCCAGCTCACCATCGGCCGGCGTTAGGGATACGCAGTATTTT. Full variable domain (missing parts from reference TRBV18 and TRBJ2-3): NAGVMQNPRHLVRRRGQEARLRCSPMKGHSHVYWYRQLPEEGLKFMVYLQKENIIDESGMPKERFSAEFPKEGPSILRIQQVVRGDSAAYFCASSPSAGVRDTQYFGPGTRLTVL.

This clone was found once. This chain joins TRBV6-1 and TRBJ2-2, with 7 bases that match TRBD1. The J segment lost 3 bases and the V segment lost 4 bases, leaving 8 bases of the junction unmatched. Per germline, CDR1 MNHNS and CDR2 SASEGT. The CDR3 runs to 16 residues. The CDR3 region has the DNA TGTGCCAGCAGTGGACAGGGTCTGGTCTACACCGGGGAGCTGTTTTTT. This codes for CASSGQGLVYTGELFF.

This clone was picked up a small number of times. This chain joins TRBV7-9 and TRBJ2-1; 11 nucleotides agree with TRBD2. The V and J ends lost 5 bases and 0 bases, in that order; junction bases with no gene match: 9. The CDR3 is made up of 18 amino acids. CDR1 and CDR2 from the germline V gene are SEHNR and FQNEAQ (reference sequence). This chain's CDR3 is CASSALLAGEDSYNEQFF. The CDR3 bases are TGTGCCAGCAGCGCATTACTAGCGGGAGAAGACTCCTACAATGAGCAGTTCTTC.

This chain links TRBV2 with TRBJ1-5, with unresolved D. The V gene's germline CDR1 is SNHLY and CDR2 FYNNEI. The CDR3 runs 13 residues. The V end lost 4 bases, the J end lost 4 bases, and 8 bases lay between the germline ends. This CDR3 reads CASSGLGNQPQHF. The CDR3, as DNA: TGTGCCAGCAGTGGTTTGGGGAATCAGCCCCAGCATTTT.

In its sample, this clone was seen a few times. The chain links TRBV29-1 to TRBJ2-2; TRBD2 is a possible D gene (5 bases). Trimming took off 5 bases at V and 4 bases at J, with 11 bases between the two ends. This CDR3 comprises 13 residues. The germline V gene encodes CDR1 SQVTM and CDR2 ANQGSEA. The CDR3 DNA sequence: TGCAGCGTTCTGTACGAGGGCACCGGGGAGCTGTTTTTT. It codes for CSVLYEGTGELFF.

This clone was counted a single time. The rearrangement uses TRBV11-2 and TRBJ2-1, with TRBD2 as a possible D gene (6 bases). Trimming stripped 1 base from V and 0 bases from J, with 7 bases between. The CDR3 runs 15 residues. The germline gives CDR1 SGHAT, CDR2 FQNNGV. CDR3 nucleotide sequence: TGTGCCAGCAGCTTAGCTAGCGTCTCCTACAATGAGCAGTTCTTC. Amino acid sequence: CASSLASVSYNEQFF.

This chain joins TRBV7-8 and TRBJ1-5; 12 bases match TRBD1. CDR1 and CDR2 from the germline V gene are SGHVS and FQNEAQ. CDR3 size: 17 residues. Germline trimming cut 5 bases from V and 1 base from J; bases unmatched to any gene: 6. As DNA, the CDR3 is TGTGCCAGCAGCCCGGGACAGGGGGCATGGAGCAATCAGCCCCAGCATTTT. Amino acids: CASSPGQGAWSNQPQHF.

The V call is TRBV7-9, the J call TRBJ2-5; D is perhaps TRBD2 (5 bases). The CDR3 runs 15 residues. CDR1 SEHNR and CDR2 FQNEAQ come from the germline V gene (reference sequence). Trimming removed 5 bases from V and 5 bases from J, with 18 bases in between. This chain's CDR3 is CASSLRADIGETQYF. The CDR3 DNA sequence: TGTGCCAGCAGCCTGAGGGCAGATATCGGGGAGACCCAGTACTTC.

The CDR3 reads CSAYHRAQFF. CDR3 in DNA: TGCAGTGCTTACCACAGGGCCCAGTTCTTC. V usage is TRBV20-1 and J usage is TRBJ2-1; D may be TRBD1 (6 bases). CDR3 size: 10 residues. CDR1 is DFQATT and CDR2 is SNEGSKA in the germline V gene (reference sequence). V lost 5 bases and J 13 bases, leaving 12 bases between the germline ends.

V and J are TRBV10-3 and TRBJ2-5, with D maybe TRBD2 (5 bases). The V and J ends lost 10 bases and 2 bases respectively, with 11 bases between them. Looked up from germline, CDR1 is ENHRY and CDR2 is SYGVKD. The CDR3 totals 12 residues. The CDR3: CATQDFQETQYF. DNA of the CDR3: TGTGCCACCCAGGACTTTCAAGAGACCCAGTACTTC.

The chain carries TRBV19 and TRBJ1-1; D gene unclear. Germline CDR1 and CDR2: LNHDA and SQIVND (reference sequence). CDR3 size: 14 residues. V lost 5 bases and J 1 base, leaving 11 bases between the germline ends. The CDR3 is CASSRPNQNTEAFF. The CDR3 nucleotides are TGTGCCAGTAGTCGGCCGAACCAGAACACTGAAGCTTTCTTT.

As DNA, the CDR3 is TGTGCCAGTTCCGAGTACAGGGAAACTGAAGCTTTCTTT. It specifies CASSEYRETEAFF. The V and J genes are TRBV6-1 and TRBJ1-1, with D possibly TRBD1 on 6 matching bases. Germline V gene data show CDR1 as MNHNS and CDR2 as SASEGT. CDR3 length: 13 amino acids. V shed 9 bases and J shed 5 bases, with 16 bases lying between them.

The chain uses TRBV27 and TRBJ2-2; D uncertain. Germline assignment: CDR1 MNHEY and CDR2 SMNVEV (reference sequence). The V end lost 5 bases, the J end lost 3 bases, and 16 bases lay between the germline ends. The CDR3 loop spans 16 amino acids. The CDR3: CASSPGPSWDTGELFF. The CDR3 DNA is TGTGCCAGCAGTCCCGGACCATCGTGGGACACCGGGGAGCTGTTTTTT.

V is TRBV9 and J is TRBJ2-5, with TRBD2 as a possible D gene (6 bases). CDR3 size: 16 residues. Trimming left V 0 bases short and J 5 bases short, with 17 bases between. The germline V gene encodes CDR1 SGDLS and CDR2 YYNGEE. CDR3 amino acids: CASSVGVDGRGETQYF. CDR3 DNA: TGTGCCAGCAGCGTAGGCGTGGACGGCCGGGGGGAGACCCAGTACTTC.

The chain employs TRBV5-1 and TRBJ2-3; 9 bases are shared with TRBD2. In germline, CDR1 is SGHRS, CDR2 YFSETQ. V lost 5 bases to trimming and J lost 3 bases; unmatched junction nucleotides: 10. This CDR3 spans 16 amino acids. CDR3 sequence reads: CASSPDSGSGTDTQYF. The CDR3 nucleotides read TGCGCCAGCAGTCCCGATAGCGGGAGCGGGACAGATACGCAGTATTTT.

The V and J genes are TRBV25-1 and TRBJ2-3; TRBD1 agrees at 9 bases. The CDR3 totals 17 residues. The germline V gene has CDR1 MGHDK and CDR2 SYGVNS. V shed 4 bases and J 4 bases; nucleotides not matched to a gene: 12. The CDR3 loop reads CASSGEQGAGVADTQYF. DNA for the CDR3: TGTGCCAGCAGTGGTGAACAGGGGGCGGGCGTCGCAGATACGCAGTATTTT.

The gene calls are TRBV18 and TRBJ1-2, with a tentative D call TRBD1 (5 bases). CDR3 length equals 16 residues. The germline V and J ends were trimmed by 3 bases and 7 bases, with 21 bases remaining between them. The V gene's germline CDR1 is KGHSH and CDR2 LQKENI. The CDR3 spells CASSPTLGTTESGYTF. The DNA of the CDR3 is TGTGCCAGCTCACCTACACTTGGGACCACAGAGAGTGGCTACACCTTC.